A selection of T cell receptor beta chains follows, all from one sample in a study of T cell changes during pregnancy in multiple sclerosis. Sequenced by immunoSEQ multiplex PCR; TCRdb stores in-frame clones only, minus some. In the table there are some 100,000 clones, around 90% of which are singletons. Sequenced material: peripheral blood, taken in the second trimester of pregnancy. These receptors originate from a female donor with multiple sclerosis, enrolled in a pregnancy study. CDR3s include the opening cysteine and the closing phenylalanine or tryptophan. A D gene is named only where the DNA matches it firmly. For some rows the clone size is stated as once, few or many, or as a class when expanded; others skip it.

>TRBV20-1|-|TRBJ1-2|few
TGCAGTACCCAGACTCTCTCCACCTTC
CSTQTLSTF
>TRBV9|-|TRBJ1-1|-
TGTGCCAGCAGCTACGGGAGACAGAACACTGAAGCTTTCTTT
CASSYGRQNTEAFF
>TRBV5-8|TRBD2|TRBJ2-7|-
TGTGCCAGCATCCCGGGACTAGTCCCCTACGAGCAGTACTTC
CASIPGLVPYEQYF
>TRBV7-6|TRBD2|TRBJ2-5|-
TGTGCCAGCAGCTCCCGAGGACTAGCGGGAGGGCCTAGTGAGACCCAGTACTTC
CASSSRGLAGGPSETQYF
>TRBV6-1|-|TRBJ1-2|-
TGTGCCAGCAGTGAGCAAGCCTATGGCTACACCTTC
CASSEQAYGYTF
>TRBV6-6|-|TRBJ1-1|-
TGTGCCAGCACCTTTAAAGGGGACACTGAAGCTTTCTTT
CASTFKGDTEAFF
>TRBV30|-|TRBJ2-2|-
TGTGCCTGGAGTGCTCAGGGTGGCACCGGGGAGCTGTTTTTT
CAWSAQGGTGELFF
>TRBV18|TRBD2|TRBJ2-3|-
TGTGCCAGCTCACCCCTCGTAGCGGGAGATACGCAGTATTTT
CASSPLVAGDTQYF
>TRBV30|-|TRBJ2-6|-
TGTGCCTGGAGTGGAGGGAGTGGATCTGGGGCCAACGTCCTGACTTTC
CAWSGGSGSGANVLTF
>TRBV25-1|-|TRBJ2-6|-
TGTGCCAGCAGTGGCAGGGCCCTGGCCAACGTCCTGACTTTC
CASSGRALANVLTF
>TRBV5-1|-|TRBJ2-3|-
TGCGCCAGCAGCTCCCCCACCGGGACACCTAGCACAGATACGCAGTATTTT
CASSSPTGTPSTDTQYF
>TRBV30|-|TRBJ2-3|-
TGTGCCTGGATCGACGTAGATGGGAGGAGGGATACGCAGTATTTT
CAWIDVDGRRDTQYF
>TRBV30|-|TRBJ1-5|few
TGTGCCTGGAGTGTGAGGGGGTTCGATCAGCCCCAGCATTTT
CAWSVRGFDQPQHF
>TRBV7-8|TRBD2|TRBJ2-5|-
TGTGCCAGCAGCATCATAGCGGGGGGGAAAGAGACCCAGTACTTC
CASSIIAGGKETQYF
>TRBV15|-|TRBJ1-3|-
TGTGCCACCAGCAGAGATGCGGACACCATATATTTT
CATSRDADTIYF
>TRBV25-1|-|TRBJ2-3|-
TGTGCCAGCAGTGGGAGACGGGGTTATACAGATACGCAGTATTTT
CASSGRRGYTDTQYF
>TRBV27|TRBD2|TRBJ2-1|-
TGTGCCAGCAGTGATAGGACTAGCGGGAGGGTCTACAATGAGCAGTTCTTC
CASSDRTSGRVYNEQFF
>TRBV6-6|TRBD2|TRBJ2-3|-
TGTGCCAGCAGCCCCCAAGCGGGGGGGATCACAGATACGCAGTATTTT
CASSPQAGGITDTQYF
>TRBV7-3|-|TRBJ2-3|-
TGTGCCAGCAGCTTAGTCGCGGGTGGGACAGATACGCAGTATTTT
CASSLVAGGTDTQYF
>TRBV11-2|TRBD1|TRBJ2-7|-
TGTGCCAGCAGTCCGGGACAGGGGGACTACGAGCAGTACTTC
CASSPGQGDYEQYF
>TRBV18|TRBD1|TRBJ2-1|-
TGTGCCAGCTCACCCTCGGGACAGGGATCCTACAATGAGCAGTTCTTC
CASSPSGQGSYNEQFF
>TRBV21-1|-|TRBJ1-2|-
TGTGCCAGCAGCAAATCCCCCGGGGAGGCAGCCTGTTCACTCTATGGCTACACCTTC
CASSKSPGEAACSLYGYTF
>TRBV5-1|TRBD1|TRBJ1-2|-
TGCGCCAGCAGCTTGGTTACCCGGACAGGGAAGAGGAACTACACCTTC
CASSLVTRTGKRNYTF
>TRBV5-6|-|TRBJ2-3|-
TGTGCCAGCAGCTTACTGCCAGATACGCAGTATTTT
CASSLLPDTQYF
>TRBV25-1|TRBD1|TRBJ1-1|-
TGTGCCAGCAGTGATTCTCCGGGACAGGGTGAAGCTTTCTTT
CASSDSPGQGEAFF
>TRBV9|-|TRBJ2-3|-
TGTGCCAGCAGCCGGGGGGCTAACACAGATACGCAGTATTTT
CASSRGANTDTQYF
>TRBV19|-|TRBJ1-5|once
TGTGCCAGTAGCCGTGGACGGCCCAGCGGGAATCAGCCCCAGCATTTT
CASSRGRPSGNQPQHF
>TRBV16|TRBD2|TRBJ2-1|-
TGTGCCAGCAGCCAGAGAGGCGGGACTAGCGGGGTGAATGAGCAGTTCTTC
CASSQRGGTSGVNEQFF
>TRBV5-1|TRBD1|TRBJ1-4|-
TGCGCCAGCAGCTTGGGGACAGGGGGTGAAAAACTGTTTTTT
CASSLGTGGEKLFF
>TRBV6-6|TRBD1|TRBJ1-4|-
TGTGCCAGCAGTCTTCCCGCACCCGACAGGGGTGAAAAACTGTTTTTT
CASSLPAPDRGEKLFF
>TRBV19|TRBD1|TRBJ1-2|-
TGTGCCAGTAGCGGACAGGGGGTTCTCTATGGCTACACCTTC
CASSGQGVLYGYTF
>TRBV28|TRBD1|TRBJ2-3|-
TGTGCCAGCAGTTCGCCGGGACAGGGGCGATCAGATACGCAGTATTTT
CASSSPGQGRSDTQYF
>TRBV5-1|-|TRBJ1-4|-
TGCGCCAGCAGCTTGCTTGCGAGCGGGGGAACTAATGAAAAACTGTTTTTT
CASSLLASGGTNEKLFF
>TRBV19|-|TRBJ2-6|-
TGTGCCAGTAGTTCCGGGGGTGGGAGTTCTGGGGCCAACGTCCTGACTTTC
CASSSGGGSSGANVLTF
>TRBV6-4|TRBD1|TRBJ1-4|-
TGTGCCAGCAGTGACTCGGGACAGGGTTTTCCAACTAATGAAAAACTGTTTTTT
CASSDSGQGFPTNEKLFF
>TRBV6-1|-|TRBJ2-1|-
TGTGCCAGCAGTGACGGGGGAGCCTCCAATGAGCAGTTCTTC
CASSDGGASNEQFF
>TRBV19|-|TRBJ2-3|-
TGTGCCAGTAGTTCACTCCGCCCGGGGGGCACAGATACGCAGTATTTT
CASSSLRPGGTDTQYF
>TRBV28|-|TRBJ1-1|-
TGTGCCAGCAGTCCGGGGACAACCCTAAAGGGGAGCACTGAAGCTTTCTTT
CASSPGTTLKGSTEAFF
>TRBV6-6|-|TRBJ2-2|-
TGTGCCAGCAGTAGTACGGGAACCGGGGAGCTGTTTTTT
CASSSTGTGELFF
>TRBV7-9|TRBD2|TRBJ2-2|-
TGTGCCAGCAGCCCGACTAGCGGGGTACTTAGCACCGGGGAGCTGTTTTTT
CASSPTSGVLSTGELFF
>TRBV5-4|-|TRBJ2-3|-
TGTGCCAGCAGCCCCGGAAGGGGGTCTACGCAGTATTTT
CASSPGRGSTQYF
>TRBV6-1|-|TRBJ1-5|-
TGTGCCAGCAGTGCGGGTAGCAATCAGCCCCAGCATTTT
CASSAGSNQPQHF
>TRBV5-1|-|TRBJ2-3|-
TGCGCCAGCAGCTTGGAGTGGACTGCCAATTTGGATACGCAGTATTTT
CASSLEWTANLDTQYF
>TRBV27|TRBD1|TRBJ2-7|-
TGTGCCAGCAGTTCGATTGGGACAGGGAACTACGAGCAGTACTTC
CASSSIGTGNYEQYF
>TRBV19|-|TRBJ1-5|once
TGTGCCAGTAGTACCCAGAAGTATCAGCCCCAGCATTTT
CASSTQKYQPQHF
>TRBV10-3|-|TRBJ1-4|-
TGTGCCGGCAAGGGAGGGAAGGCGACTAATGAAAAACTGTTTTTT
CAGKGGKATNEKLFF
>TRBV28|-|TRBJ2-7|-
TGTGCCAGCAGTTTGCGACGGGTCCCTTACGAGCAGTACTTC
CASSLRRVPYEQYF
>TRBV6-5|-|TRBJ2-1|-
TGTGCCAGCAGTTACCGCCATGCGGGTGAGCAGTTCTTC
CASSYRHAGEQFF
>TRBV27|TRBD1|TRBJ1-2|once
TGTGCCAGCAGTCGCGCGGTGGGACAGAACTATGGCTACACCTTC
CASSRAVGQNYGYTF
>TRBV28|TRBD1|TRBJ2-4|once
TGTGCCAGCAGTTTAATACAGGGGGCTCTAGCCAAAAACATTCAGTACTTC
CASSLIQGALAKNIQYF